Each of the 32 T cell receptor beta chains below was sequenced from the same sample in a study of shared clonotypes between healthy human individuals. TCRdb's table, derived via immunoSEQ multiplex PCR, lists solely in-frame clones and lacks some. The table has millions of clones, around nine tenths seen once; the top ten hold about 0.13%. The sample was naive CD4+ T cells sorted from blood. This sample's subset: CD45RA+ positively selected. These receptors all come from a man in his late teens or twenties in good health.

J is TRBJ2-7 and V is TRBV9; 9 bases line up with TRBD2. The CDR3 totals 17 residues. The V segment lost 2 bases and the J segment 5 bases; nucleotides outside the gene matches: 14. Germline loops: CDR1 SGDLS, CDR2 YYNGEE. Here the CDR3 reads CASSVGLAGAVEHEQYF. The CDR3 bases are TGTGCCAGCAGCGTGGGATTAGCGGGAGCAGTGGAGCACGAGCAGTACTTC.

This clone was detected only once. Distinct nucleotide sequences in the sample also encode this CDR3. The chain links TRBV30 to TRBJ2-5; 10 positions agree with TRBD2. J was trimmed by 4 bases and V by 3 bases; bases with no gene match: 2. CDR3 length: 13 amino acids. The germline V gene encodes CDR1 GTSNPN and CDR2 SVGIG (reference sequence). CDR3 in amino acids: CAWRRLAGETQYF. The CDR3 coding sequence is TGTGCCTGGAGGCGACTAGCGGGAGAGACCCAGTACTTC.

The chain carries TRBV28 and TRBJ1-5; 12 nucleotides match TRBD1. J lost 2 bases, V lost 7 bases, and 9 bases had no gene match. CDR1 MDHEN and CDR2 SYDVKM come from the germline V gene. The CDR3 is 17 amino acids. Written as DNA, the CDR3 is TGTGCCAGCATGGGGACAGGGGGCTGGTTAGGCAATCAGCCCCAGCATTTT. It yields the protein CASMGTGGWLGNQPQHF.

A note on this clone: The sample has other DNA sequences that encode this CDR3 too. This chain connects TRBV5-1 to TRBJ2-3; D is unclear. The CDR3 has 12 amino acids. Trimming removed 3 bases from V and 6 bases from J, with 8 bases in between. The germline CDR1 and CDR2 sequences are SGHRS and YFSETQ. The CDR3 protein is CASSSDADTQYF. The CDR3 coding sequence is TGCGCCAGCAGCTCGGACGCGGATACGCAGTATTTT.

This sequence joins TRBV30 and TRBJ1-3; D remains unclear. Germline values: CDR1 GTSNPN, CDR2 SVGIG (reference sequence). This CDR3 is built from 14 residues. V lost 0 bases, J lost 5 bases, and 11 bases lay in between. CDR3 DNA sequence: TGTGCCTGGAGTGTACCCGACGCGCGAAACACCATATATTTT. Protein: CAWSVPDARNTIYF.

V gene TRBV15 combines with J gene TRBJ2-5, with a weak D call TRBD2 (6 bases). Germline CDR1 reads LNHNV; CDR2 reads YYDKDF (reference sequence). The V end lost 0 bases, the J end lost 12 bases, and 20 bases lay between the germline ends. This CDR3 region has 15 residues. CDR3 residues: CATSRDLDSLASKYF. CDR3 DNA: TGTGCCACCAGCAGAGATCTAGATTCACTAGCCTCCAAGTACTTC.

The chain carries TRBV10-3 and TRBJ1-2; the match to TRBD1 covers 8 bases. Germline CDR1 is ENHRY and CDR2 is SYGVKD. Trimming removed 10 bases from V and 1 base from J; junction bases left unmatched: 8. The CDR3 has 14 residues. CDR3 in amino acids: CATYGQGGNYGYTF. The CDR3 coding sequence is TGTGCCACCTATGGACAGGGCGGTAACTATGGCTACACCTTC.

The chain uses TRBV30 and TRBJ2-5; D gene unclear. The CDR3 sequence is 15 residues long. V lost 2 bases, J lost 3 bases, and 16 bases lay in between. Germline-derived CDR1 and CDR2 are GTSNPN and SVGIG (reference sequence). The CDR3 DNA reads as TGTGCCTGGAGTAAGCAGGTGGGCCCAAAAGAGACCCAGTACTTC. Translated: CAWSKQVGPKETQYF.

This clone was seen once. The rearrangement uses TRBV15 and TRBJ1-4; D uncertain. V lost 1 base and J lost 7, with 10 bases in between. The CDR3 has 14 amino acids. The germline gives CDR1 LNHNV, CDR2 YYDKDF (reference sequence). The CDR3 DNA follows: TGTGCCACCAGCAGAGGGGGTGGACTTGAAAAACTGTTTTTT. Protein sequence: CATSRGGGLEKLFF.

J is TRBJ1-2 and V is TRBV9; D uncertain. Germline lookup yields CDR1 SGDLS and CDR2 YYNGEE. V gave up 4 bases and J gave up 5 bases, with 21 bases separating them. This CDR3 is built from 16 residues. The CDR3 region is CASSPTPRAQGYGYTF. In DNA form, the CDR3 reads TGTGCCAGCAGCCCCACCCCCCGCGCGCAAGGATATGGCTACACCTTC.

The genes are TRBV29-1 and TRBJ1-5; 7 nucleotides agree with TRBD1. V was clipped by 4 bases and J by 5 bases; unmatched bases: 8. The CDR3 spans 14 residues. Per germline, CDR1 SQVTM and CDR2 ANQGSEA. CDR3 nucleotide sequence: TGCAGCGTTGTACAGGGGAATTCTGATCAGCCCCAGCATTTT. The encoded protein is CSVVQGNSDQPQHF.

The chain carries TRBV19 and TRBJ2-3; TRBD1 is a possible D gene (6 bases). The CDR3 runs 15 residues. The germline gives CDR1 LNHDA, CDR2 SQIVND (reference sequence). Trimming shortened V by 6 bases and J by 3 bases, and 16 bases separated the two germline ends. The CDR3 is CASRMDRSITDTQYF. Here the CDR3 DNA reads TGTGCCAGTAGGATGGACAGAAGTATTACAGATACGCAGTATTTT.

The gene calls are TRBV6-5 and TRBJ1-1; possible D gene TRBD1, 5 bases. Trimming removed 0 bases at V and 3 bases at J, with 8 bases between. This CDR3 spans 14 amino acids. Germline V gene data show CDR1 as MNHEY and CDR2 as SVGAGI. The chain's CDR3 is CASSYSGGDTEAFF. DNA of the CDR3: TGTGCCAGCAGTTACTCGGGGGGAGACACTGAAGCTTTCTTT.

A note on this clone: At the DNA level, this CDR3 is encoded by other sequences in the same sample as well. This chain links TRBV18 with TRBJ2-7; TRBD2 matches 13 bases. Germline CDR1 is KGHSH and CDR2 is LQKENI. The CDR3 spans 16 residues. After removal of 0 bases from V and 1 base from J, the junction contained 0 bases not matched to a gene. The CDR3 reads CASSPPGLAGSYEQYF. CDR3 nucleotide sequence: TGTGCCAGCTCACCACCGGGACTAGCGGGGTCCTACGAGCAGTACTTC.

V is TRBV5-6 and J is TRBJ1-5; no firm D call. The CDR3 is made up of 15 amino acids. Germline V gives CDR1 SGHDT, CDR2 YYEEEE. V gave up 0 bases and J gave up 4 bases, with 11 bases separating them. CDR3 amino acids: CASSLAMGGNQPQHF. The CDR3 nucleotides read TGTGCCAGCAGCTTGGCTATGGGTGGGAATCAGCCCCAGCATTTT. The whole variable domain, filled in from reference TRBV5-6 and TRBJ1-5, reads DAGVTQSPTHLIKTRGQQVTLRCSPKSGHDTVSWYQQALGQGPQFIFQYYEEEERQRGNFPDRFSGHQFPNYSSELNVNALLLGDSALYLCASSLAMGGNQPQHFGDGTRLSIL.

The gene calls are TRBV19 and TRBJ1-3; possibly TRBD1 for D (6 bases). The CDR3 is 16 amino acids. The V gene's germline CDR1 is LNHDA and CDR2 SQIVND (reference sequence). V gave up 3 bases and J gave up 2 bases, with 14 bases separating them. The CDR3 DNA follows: TGTGCCAGTAGTATTAGTCCGGGGGCAACTGGAAACACCATATATTTT. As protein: CASSISPGATGNTIYF. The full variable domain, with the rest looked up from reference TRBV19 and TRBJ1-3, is DGGITQSPKYLFRKEGQNVTLSCEQNLNHDAMYWYRQDPGQGLRLIYYSQIVNDFQKGDIAEGYSVSREKKESFPLTVTSAQKNPTAFYLCASSISPGATGNTIYFGEGSWLTVV.

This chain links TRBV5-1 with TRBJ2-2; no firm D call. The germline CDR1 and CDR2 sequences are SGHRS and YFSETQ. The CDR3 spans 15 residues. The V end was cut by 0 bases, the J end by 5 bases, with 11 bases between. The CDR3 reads CASSLGVGVTGELFF. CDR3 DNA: TGCGCCAGCAGCTTGGGTGTAGGCGTGACCGGGGAGCTGTTTTTT.

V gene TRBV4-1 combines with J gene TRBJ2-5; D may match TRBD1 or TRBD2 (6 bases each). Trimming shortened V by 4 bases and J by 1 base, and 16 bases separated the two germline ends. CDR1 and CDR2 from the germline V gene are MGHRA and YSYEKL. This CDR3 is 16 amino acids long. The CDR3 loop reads CASSRPGARTQETQYF. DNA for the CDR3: TGCGCCAGCAGCCGGCCGGGGGCGCGTACCCAAGAGACCCAGTACTTC.

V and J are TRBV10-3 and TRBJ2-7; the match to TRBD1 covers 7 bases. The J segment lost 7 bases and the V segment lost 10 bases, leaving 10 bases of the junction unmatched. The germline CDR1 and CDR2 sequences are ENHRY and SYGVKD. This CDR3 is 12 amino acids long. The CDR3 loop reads CATGTVLTEQYF. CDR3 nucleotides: TGTGCCACCGGGACAGTCCTGACTGAGCAGTACTTC.

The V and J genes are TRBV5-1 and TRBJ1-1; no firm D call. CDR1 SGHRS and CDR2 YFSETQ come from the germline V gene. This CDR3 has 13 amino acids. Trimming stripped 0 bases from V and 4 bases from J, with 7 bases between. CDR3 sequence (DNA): TGCGCCAGCAGCTTGGCTCCGGGCACTGAAGCTTTCTTT. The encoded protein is CASSLAPGTEAFF.

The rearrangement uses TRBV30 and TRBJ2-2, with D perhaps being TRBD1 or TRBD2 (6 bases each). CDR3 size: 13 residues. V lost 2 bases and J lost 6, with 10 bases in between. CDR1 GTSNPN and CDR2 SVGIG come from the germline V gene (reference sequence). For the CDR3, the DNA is TGTGCCTGGAGTCTTAGGGGGGCCGGGGAGCTGTTTTTT. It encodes CAWSLRGAGELFF.

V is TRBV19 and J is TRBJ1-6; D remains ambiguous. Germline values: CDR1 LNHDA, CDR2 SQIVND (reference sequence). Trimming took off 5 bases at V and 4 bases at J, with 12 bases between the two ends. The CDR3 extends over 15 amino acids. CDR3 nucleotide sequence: TGTGCCAGTAGTTTCCCGGGAGCTTATAATTCACCCCTCCACTTT. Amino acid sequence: CASSFPGAYNSPLHF.

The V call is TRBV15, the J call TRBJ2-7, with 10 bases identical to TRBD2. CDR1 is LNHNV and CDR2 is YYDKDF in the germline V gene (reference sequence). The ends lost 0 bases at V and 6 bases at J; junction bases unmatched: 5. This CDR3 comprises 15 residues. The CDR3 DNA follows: TGTGCCACCAGCAGAGATCCTAGCGGGAGCGGCGAGCAGTACTTC. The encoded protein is CATSRDPSGSGEQYF.

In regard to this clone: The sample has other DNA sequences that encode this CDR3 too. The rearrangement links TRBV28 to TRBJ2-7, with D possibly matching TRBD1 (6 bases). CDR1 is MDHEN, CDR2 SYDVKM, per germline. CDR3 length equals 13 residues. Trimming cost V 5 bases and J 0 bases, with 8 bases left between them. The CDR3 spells CASSPGHSYEQYF. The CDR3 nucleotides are TGTGCCAGCAGTCCGGGACACTCCTACGAGCAGTACTTC.

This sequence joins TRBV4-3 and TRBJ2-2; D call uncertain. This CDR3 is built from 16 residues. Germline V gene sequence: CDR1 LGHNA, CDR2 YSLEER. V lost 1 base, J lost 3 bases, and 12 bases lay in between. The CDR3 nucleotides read TGCGCCAGCAGCCAAGTGGTTATTAGGGACACCGGGGAGCTGTTTTTT. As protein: CASSQVVIRDTGELFF.

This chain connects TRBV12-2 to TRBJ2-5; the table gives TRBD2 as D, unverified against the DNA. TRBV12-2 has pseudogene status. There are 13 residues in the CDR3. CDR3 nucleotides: TGTGCTCCGAGGGAGGAATACCAAGAGACCCAGTACTTC. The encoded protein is CAPREEYQETQYF.

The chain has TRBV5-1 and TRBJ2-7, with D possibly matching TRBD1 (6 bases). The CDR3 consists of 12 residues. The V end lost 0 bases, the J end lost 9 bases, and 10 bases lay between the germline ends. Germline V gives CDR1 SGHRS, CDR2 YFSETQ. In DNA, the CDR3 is TGCGCCAGCAGCTTGGCAGGGGTCGGGCAGTACTTC. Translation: CASSLAGVGQYF. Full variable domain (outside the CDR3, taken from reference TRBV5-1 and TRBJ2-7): KAGVTQTPRYLIKTRGQQVTLSCSPISGHRSVSWYQQTPGQGLQFLFEYFSETQRNKGNFPGRFSGRQFSNSRSEMNVSTLELGDSALYLCASSLAGVGQYFGPGTRLTVT.

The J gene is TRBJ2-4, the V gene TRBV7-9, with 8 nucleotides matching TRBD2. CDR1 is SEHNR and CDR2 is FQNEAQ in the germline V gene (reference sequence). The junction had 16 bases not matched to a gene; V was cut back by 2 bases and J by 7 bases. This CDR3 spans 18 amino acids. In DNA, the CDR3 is TGTGCCAGCAGCTTACCGTGGGGAGCGGGAGCATCCCCTAACATTCAGTACTTC. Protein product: CASSLPWGAGASPNIQYF.

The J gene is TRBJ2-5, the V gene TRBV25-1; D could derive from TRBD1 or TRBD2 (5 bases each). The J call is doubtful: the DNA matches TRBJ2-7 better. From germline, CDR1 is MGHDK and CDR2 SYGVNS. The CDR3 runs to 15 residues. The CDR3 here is CASSESGTRSHEQYF. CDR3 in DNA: TGTGCCAGCAGTGAATCGGGGACCCGATCCCACGAGCAGTACTTC.

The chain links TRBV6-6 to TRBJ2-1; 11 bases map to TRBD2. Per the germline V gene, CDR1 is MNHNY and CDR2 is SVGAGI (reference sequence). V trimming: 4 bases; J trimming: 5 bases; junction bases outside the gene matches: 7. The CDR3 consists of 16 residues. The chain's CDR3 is CASSSTGTSGDNEQFF. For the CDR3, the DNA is TGTGCCAGCAGTTCCACCGGGACTAGCGGCGACAATGAGCAGTTCTTC.

The DNA for the CDR3 is TGTGCCAGCAGCGAGGGGGCCCTAGTAGCCTACGAGCAGTACTTC. Its protein is CASSEGALVAYEQYF. The chain uses TRBV9 and TRBJ2-7, with 7 bases that match TRBD1. This CDR3 contains 15 residues. The germline gives CDR1 SGDLS, CDR2 YYNGEE. J gave up 2 bases and V 3 bases, and 8 bases lay outside the gene matches. Looking up the rest from reference TRBV9 and TRBJ2-7 gives the full variable domain: DSGVTQTPKHLITATGQRVTLRCSPRSGDLSVYWYQQSLDQGLQFLIQYYNGEERAKGNILERFSAQQFPDLHSELNLSSLELGDSALYFCASSEGALVAYEQYFGPGTRLTVT.

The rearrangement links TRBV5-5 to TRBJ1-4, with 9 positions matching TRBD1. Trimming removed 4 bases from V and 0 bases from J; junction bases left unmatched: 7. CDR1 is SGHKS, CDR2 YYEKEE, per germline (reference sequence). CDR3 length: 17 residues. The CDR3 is CASSPGQGFATNEKLFF. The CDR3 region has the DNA TGTGCCAGCAGCCCCGGACAGGGGTTTGCAACTAATGAAAAACTGTTTTTT.